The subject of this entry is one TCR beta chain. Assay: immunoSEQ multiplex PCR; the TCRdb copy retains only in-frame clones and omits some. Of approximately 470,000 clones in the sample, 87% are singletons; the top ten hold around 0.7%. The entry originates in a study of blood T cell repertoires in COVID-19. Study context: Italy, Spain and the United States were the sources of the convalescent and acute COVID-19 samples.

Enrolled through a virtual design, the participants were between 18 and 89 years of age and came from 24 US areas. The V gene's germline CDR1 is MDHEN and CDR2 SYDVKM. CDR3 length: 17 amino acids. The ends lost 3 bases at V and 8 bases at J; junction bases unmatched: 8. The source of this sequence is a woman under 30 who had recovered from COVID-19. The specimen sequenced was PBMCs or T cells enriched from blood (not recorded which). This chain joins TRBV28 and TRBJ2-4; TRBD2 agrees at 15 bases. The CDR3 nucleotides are TGTGCCAGCAGTTTTGGACTAGCGGGGGGGCCGGGGGACATTCAGTACTTC. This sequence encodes CASSFGLAGGPGDIQYF.